This TCR beta chain came from a study of shared T cell receptors in the human thymus. This clone appeared a single time. Deletions cut 5 bases from V and 1 base from J, with 11 bases between. The CDR3 contains 14 residues. The V gene's germline CDR1 is SNHLY and CDR2 FYNNEI. Clones were read by immunoSEQ multiplex PCR, and TCRdb kept only the in-frame ones, dropping some. The sample has almost 550,000 clones; 70% to 80% are singletons. In addition, the sample was reused for a study of human thymus T cells. That study adds: The people who donated were healthy Finnish babies having corrective surgery for congenital heart defects. Corrective cardiac operations yielded the resected thymus tissue. Across thymic and blood repertoires, the usage of V and J genes appeared to be biased. Related research examined unrelated individuals and reported that their thymic repertoires overlapped highly.

This TCR came from a boy under two years old with a congenital heart defect. This chain uses TRBV2 with TRBJ1-1, with D unclear. The sequenced material came from thymocytes. CDR3 DNA: TGTGCCAGCAGTTCCCGACTGGGGAACACTGAAGCTTTCTTT. Protein: CASSSRLGNTEAFF. The full variable domain, in which reference TRBV2 and TRBJ1-1 provide the parts outside the CDR3, is EPEVTQTPSHQVTQMGQEVILRCVPISNHLYFYWYRQILGQKVEFLVSFYNNEISEKSEIFDDQFSVERPDGSNFTLKIRSTKLEDSAMYFCASSSRLGNTEAFFGQGTRLTVV.